Below, one T cell receptor beta chain is given with its context. No antigen is known for it. The CDR3 covers 16 residues. With 4 bases clipped from V and 1 base from J, the junction kept 4 bases outside the gene matches. CDR1 LGHDT and CDR2 YNNKEL come from the germline V gene (reference sequence). This sample was included in a study of T cells after yellow fever vaccination. Study-level points and caveats: Peak timing came faster in the weaker secondary response, day 5 versus 15.

TCRdb ran MiXCR on the 5' RACE reads and lists one entry per CDR3 protein. The sample consists of hundreds of thousands of distinct CDR3 sequences, 13% of them appearing once. This receptor was identified in a man aged 25 to 40 who received the YFV17D yellow fever vaccine. This chain links TRBV3-1 with TRBJ2-4; TRBD1 matches 10 bases. This material consisted of PBMCs, taken on the day of the yellow fever booster vaccination. CDR3 in amino acids: CASSPLDRGAKNIQYF. In DNA form, the CDR3 reads TGTGCCAGCAGCCCCCTGGACAGGGGGGCCAAAAACATTCAGTACTTC.